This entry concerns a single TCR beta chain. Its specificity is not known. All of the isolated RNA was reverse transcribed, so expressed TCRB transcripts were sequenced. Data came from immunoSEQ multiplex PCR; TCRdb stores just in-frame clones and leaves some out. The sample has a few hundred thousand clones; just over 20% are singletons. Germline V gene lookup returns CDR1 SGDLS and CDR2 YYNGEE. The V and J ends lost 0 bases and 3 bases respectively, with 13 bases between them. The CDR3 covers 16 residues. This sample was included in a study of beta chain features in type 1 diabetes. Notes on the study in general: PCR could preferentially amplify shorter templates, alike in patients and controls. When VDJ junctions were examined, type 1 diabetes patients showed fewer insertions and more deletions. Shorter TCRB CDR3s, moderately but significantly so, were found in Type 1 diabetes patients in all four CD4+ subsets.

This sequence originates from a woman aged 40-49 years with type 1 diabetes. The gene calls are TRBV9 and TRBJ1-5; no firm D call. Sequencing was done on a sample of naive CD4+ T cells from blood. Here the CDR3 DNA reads TGTGCCAGCAGCGTAGAGGCAGACGGGAACAATCAGCCCCAGCATTTT. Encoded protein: CASSVEADGNNQPQHF.